Sequencing of this T cell receptor (beta chain) was carried out in a study of blood T cell repertoires in COVID-19. Study context: PBMCs, B-cell-depleted T cells, or T cells provided the cDNA or gDNA that made up the material.

Participants, about 18 to 90 years old, spanned some 23 US areas. Cohorts were determined from participant-reported clinical history. Clones were sequenced by immunoSEQ multiplex PCR, and TCRdb holds only the in-frame ones, with some missing. The sample holds fewer than 350,000 clones, around 90% seen once. The ends were cut back, 5 bases at V and 1 base at J, with 26 bases in the middle. Per the germline V gene, CDR1 is LNHNV and CDR2 is YYDKDF (reference sequence). The CDR3 runs to 19 residues. The chain uses TRBV15 and TRBJ1-1, with D perhaps TRBD1 (5 bases). This TCR was recovered from a man aged 40-49 years who had been exposed to COVID-19. The specimen was PBMCs or T cells enriched from blood (not recorded which). This CDR3 reads CATSPRPTLTVIENTEAFF. The CDR3 DNA is TGTGCCACCAGCCCCCGACCTACTTTGACAGTGATAGAGAACACTGAAGCTTTCTTT.